This TCR beta chain was profiled in a study of spatial heterogeneity in lung cancer. In the study overall: As counted in raw reads, each unique TCR and UMI combination appeared more than ten times on average.

Regarding the study as a whole: Expanded alpha and beta TCR counts within tumors tracked tumor mutation counts. Ubiquitous expanded TCR counts tracked ubiquitous nonsynonymous mutations, and regional counts tracked regional ones.

Only one count was recorded for this clonotype. Its target is not known. This may be a read error: a much more frequent sequence differs by one nucleotide. The germline V gene encodes CDR1 MNHEY and CDR2 SVGAGI. This CDR3 contains 13 residues. Time point in this sample: sample taken at primary tumor resection. Extraction of whole RNA from tumor, nontumor lung or frozen PBMC preceded unsorted sequencing. The library protocol tagged each TCR cDNA with a unique molecular identifier. In TCRdb, the 5' RACE reads were re-called with MiXCR into one record per CDR3 protein. The table lists approximately 20,000 distinct CDR3 sequences, 7% of them singletons.

Source: lung tumor tissue, taken at surgery. This chain connects TRBV6-5 to TRBJ1-1; the D gene is possibly TRBD1 (5 bases). The receptor comes from a female donor with early-stage non-small cell lung cancer. Written as DNA, the CDR3 is TGTGTCAGCAGTTACGGGACGGCCACTGAAGCTTTCTTT. As protein: CVSSYGTATEAFF.